This TCR beta chain was sequenced for a study of neoadjuvant nivolumab and ipilimumab in lung cancer. This CDR3 region has 16 residues. Here immunoSEQ multiplex PCR was the method, and the copy in TCRdb shows in-frame clones only, minus some. The table records tens of thousands of clones, 90% of them present only once. The receptor was isolated from an adult with non-small cell lung cancer. The specimen was peripheral blood, collected after neoadjuvant nivolumab, alone or with ipilimumab, at or shortly before surgery. This chain joins TRBV21-1 and TRBJ1-5; TRBD1, the table's D call, was not compared with the DNA. TRBV21-1 constitutes a pseudogene. The CDR3 region is CASSKAGTGVNQPQHF. The CDR3 DNA sequence: TGTGCCAGCAGCAAAGCAGGGACAGGGGTCAATCAGCCCCAGCATTTT.